These 7 T cell receptor beta chains originate from one sample sequenced in a study of cytomegalovirus exposure and HLA in healthy donors (dated by TCRdb to 2016 to 2017). The library was prepared using the immunoSEQ multiplex PCR assay. For the multiplex PCR, a mixture combining 60 forward primers for TCR Vbeta segments and 13 reverse primers for TCR Jbeta segments was used. The clones in this table, taken by TCRdb from immuneACCESS, are in-frame only. Not every clone is retained; where verified, under half of the shortfall comes from an unresolved V gene, and the cause of the rest is unknown. This sample's table has entries for some 110,000 clones. In total, the top ten clones hold under 3.5% of the sample. Sequenced input: PBMCs. The receptors were sampled from a man under 40 in good health and CMV-seronegative.

This chain joins TRBV7-6 and TRBJ2-7; D may be TRBD2 (5 bases). CDR1 SGHVS and CDR2 FNYEAQ come from the germline V gene. Trimming left V 5 bases short and J 1 base short, with 9 bases between. This CDR3 region has 13 residues. CDR3 amino acids: CASSPGISYEQYF. CDR3 DNA: TGTGCCAGCAGCCCGGGGATTTCCTACGAGCAGTACTTC.

The chain combines TRBV5-1 with TRBJ2-7; possibly TRBD2 for D (6 bases). The V end was cut by 5 bases, the J end by 5 bases, with 17 bases between. CDR3 size: 14 residues. The germline V gene encodes CDR1 SGHRS and CDR2 YFSETQ. CDR3: CASRGGTTDDEQYF. In nucleotides, the CDR3 is TGCGCCAGCAGGGGCGGGACGACCGACGACGAGCAGTACTTC.

The chain links TRBV7-8 to TRBJ1-4; TRBD1 is a possible D gene (5 bases). Germline CDR1 reads SGHVS; CDR2 reads FQNEAQ. The CDR3 is made up of 16 amino acids. Trimming cost V 6 bases and J 0 bases, with 14 bases left between them. CDR3 sequence: CASSSQGVATNEKLFF. CDR3 coding DNA: TGTGCCAGCAGTTCCCAGGGTGTTGCAACTAATGAAAAACTGTTTTTT.

V and J are TRBV9 and TRBJ2-2; the match to TRBD1 covers 8 bases. Trimming at V came to 4 bases and at J to 4 bases, leaving 3 bases not matched to a gene. The CDR3 runs 14 residues. Germline V gene lookup returns CDR1 SGDLS and CDR2 YYNGEE. The CDR3: CASSLTGGTGELFF. The CDR3 DNA follows: TGTGCCAGCAGCCTTACAGGGGGCACCGGGGAGCTGTTTTTT.

The chain links TRBV19 to TRBJ2-3; 14 bases match TRBD2. Trimming removed 4 bases from V and 2 bases from J; junction bases left unmatched: 5. Germline V CDR1 and CDR2: LNHDA, SQIVND (reference sequence). This CDR3 has 17 residues. CDR3: CASSKGTSGSITDTQYF. The CDR3 nucleotides are TGTGCCAGTAGTAAGGGGACTAGCGGGAGTATCACAGATACGCAGTATTTT.

This chain links TRBV30 with TRBJ2-6; no reliable D call. This CDR3 spans 14 amino acids. V gave up 3 bases and J gave up 0 bases, with 6 bases separating them. Germline CDR1 is GTSNPN and CDR2 is SVGIG (reference sequence). DNA of the CDR3: TGTGCCTGGAGGACAATCTCTGGGGCCAACGTCCTGACTTTC. This codes for CAWRTISGANVLTF.

The rearrangement joins TRBV28 to TRBJ1-1, with a possible D match to TRBD1 (5 bases). Germline V CDR1 and CDR2: MDHEN, SYDVKM. This CDR3 is built from 14 residues. The germline V and J ends were trimmed by 7 bases and 3 bases, with 15 bases remaining between them. CDR3 loop: CASIRGVVDTEAFF. The CDR3 DNA sequence: TGTGCCAGCATTCGGGGGGTGGTGGACACTGAAGCTTTCTTT.